These T cell receptor beta chains were read from a single sample in a study of blood T cell repertoires in COVID-19. Libraries were prepared by immunoSEQ multiplex PCR; TCRdb keeps only in-frame clonotypes and omits some of them. This table holds over 250,000 clones, about four fifths found once. Specimen: peripheral blood. The source is a human donor with COVID-19, enrolled during active disease. The donor label of this sample is uncertain. CDR3s include the opening cysteine and the closing phenylalanine or tryptophan. Fields, in order: clone size, D gene, V gene, J gene, CDR3 protein, CDR3 DNA. A D gene is named only where the DNA matches it firmly. Clone size appears in some rows only: once, few, many, or a class for an expanded clone.

clone_size: .
d_call: .
v_call: TRBV5-4
j_call: TRBJ1-1
cdr3_aa: CASSLLQGYMNTEAFF
cdr3_nt: TGTGCCAGCAGCCTCCTACAGGGATACATGAACACTGAAGCTTTCTTT

clone_size: .
d_call: .
v_call: TRBV6-2/TRBV6-3
j_call: TRBJ1-1
cdr3_aa: CASSYNQDSEAFF
cdr3_nt: TGTGCCAGCAGTTACAACCAGGACAGTGAAGCTTTCTTT

clone_size: .
d_call: TRBD2
v_call: TRBV6-4
j_call: TRBJ2-3
cdr3_aa: CASSVAGVADTQYF
cdr3_nt: TGTGCCAGCAGTGTAGCGGGGGTTGCAGATACGCAGTATTTT

clone_size: .
d_call: .
v_call: TRBV27
j_call: TRBJ1-5
cdr3_aa: CASSDTTGLRSELYNQPQHF
cdr3_nt: TGTGCCAGCAGTGATACTACAGGGTTAAGGAGCGAATTATACAATCAGCCCCAGCATTTT

clone_size: .
d_call: .
v_call: TRBV7-8
j_call: TRBJ1-1
cdr3_aa: CASSINQGRTEAFF
cdr3_nt: TGTGCCAGCAGCATAAACCAGGGAAGAACTGAAGCTTTCTTT

clone_size: .
d_call: TRBD1
v_call: TRBV7-2
j_call: TRBJ2-7
cdr3_aa: CASSLTGGAGYEQYF
cdr3_nt: TGTGCCAGCAGCTTGACAGGGGGCGCCGGTTACGAGCAGTACTTC

clone_size: .
d_call: .
v_call: TRBV7-9
j_call: TRBJ1-1
cdr3_aa: CASNQAAGNTEAFF
cdr3_nt: TGTGCCAGCAACCAGGCGGCGGGGAACACTGAAGCTTTCTTT

clone_size: .
d_call: .
v_call: TRBV29-1
j_call: TRBJ1-4
cdr3_aa: CSFRLGGNEKLFF
cdr3_nt: TGCAGCTTCCGGCTCGGGGGTAATGAAAAACTGTTTTTT

clone_size: .
d_call: .
v_call: TRBV7-3
j_call: TRBJ2-1
cdr3_aa: CASSSASGSYNEQFF
cdr3_nt: TGTGCCAGCAGCTCAGCTTCCGGGTCCTACAATGAGCAGTTCTTC

clone_size: .
d_call: .
v_call: TRBV11-3
j_call: TRBJ2-1
cdr3_aa: CASSLSRSYSEQFF
cdr3_nt: TGTGCCAGCAGCTTATCTCGGAGTTATAGTGAGCAGTTCTTC

clone_size: .
d_call: .
v_call: TRBV4-1
j_call: TRBJ2-2
cdr3_aa: CASSQGQGLPANTGELFF
cdr3_nt: TGCGCCAGCAGCCAAGGACAAGGACTTCCCGCGAACACCGGGGAGCTGTTTTTT

clone_size: .
d_call: .
v_call: TRBV12-3/TRBV12-4
j_call: TRBJ1-2
cdr3_aa: CASSLQEIYGYTF
cdr3_nt: TGTGCCAGCAGCCTACAGGAAATCTATGGCTACACCTTC

clone_size: few
d_call: .
v_call: TRBV7-2
j_call: TRBJ2-3
cdr3_aa: CASSLQSGPSDTQYF
cdr3_nt: TGTGCCAGCAGCCTTCAGAGCGGACCTTCAGATACGCAGTATTTT

clone_size: .
d_call: .
v_call: TRBV6-6
j_call: TRBJ1-6
cdr3_aa: CASSRQGGATYNSPLHF
cdr3_nt: TGTGCCAGCAGTCGCCAGGGCGGGGCTACTTATAATTCACCCCTCCACTTT

clone_size: .
d_call: TRBD2
v_call: TRBV11-3
j_call: TRBJ2-3
cdr3_aa: CASSARRGTDTQYF
cdr3_nt: TGTGCCAGCAGCGCCAGGCGGGGGACAGATACGCAGTATTTT

clone_size: .
d_call: .
v_call: TRBV25-1
j_call: TRBJ2-3
cdr3_aa: CASSEWGHATDTQYF
cdr3_nt: TGTGCCAGCAGTGAATGGGGACACGCAACAGATACGCAGTATTTT

clone_size: .
d_call: TRBD2
v_call: TRBV4-3
j_call: TRBJ2-7
cdr3_aa: CASSQDHGTSGSSYEQYF
cdr3_nt: TGCGCCAGCAGCCAAGACCACGGGACTAGCGGGTCCTCCTACGAGCAGTACTTC

clone_size: .
d_call: TRBD1
v_call: TRBV9
j_call: TRBJ1-5
cdr3_aa: CASSLQGGQDQPQHF
cdr3_nt: TGTGCCAGCAGCCTCCAGGGGGGCCAGGATCAGCCCCAGCATTTT

clone_size: .
d_call: .
v_call: TRBV25-1
j_call: TRBJ2-7
cdr3_aa: CASTSGTPYEQYF
cdr3_nt: TGTGCCAGCACTTCCGGGACTCCCTACGAGCAGTACTTC

clone_size: .
d_call: TRBD2
v_call: TRBV19
j_call: TRBJ2-1
cdr3_aa: CASSTRTSGSRYNEQFF
cdr3_nt: TGTGCCAGTAGTACCCGGACTAGCGGGAGTCGGTACAATGAGCAGTTCTTC

clone_size: .
d_call: TRBD1
v_call: TRBV27
j_call: TRBJ1-1
cdr3_aa: CASSGDRALNTEAFF
cdr3_nt: TGTGCCAGCAGCGGGGACAGGGCTCTTAACACTGAAGCTTTCTTT

clone_size: .
d_call: TRBD1
v_call: TRBV19
j_call: TRBJ1-6
cdr3_aa: CASSSGQGSSYNSPLHF
cdr3_nt: TGTGCCAGTAGTTCCGGACAGGGGAGCTCCTATAATTCACCCCTCCACTTT

clone_size: .
d_call: TRBD2
v_call: TRBV7-2
j_call: TRBJ2-5
cdr3_aa: CASSFNPGGLGETQYF
cdr3_nt: TGTGCCAGCAGCTTTAATCCGGGAGGTCTTGGAGAGACCCAGTACTTC

clone_size: .
d_call: TRBD2
v_call: TRBV11-3
j_call: TRBJ2-1
cdr3_aa: CASSLSVAGGPYNEQFF
cdr3_nt: TGTGCCAGCAGCTTATCGGTAGCGGGAGGGCCCTACAATGAGCAGTTCTTC

clone_size: .
d_call: .
v_call: TRBV14
j_call: TRBJ1-5
cdr3_aa: CASSRWGDNQPQHF
cdr3_nt: TGTGCCAGCAGCCGGTGGGGGGACAATCAGCCCCAGCATTTT

clone_size: .
d_call: TRBD1
v_call: TRBV6-5
j_call: TRBJ1-2
cdr3_aa: CASSFRQGNYGYTF
cdr3_nt: TGTGCCAGCAGTTTCAGACAGGGTAACTATGGCTACACCTTC

clone_size: .
d_call: TRBD2
v_call: TRBV10-3
j_call: TRBJ2-3
cdr3_aa: CAISAGLAGGTDTQYF
cdr3_nt: TGTGCCATCAGTGCGGGACTAGCGGGAGGGACAGATACGCAGTATTTT

clone_size: .
d_call: .
v_call: TRBV30
j_call: TRBJ2-3
cdr3_aa: CAWSVESTSTDTQYF
cdr3_nt: TGTGCCTGGAGTGTAGAATCAACTAGCACAGATACGCAGTATTTT

clone_size: .
d_call: TRBD1
v_call: TRBV30
j_call: TRBJ1-5
cdr3_aa: CAWSRETGDSNQPQHF
cdr3_nt: TGTGCCTGGAGTCGCGAGACAGGGGATAGCAATCAGCCCCAGCATTTT

clone_size: .
d_call: TRBD1
v_call: TRBV5-6
j_call: TRBJ1-1
cdr3_aa: CASSWDRLNTEAFF
cdr3_nt: TGTGCCAGCAGCTGGGACAGGTTGAACACTGAAGCTTTCTTT

clone_size: .
d_call: TRBD1
v_call: TRBV13
j_call: TRBJ2-7
cdr3_aa: CASSPRDRVIYEQYF
cdr3_nt: TGTGCCAGCAGCCCCAGGGACAGAGTGATCTACGAGCAGTACTTC

clone_size: .
d_call: .
v_call: TRBV4-3
j_call: TRBJ1-1
cdr3_aa: CASSQVLDSGNTEAFF
cdr3_nt: TGCGCCAGCAGCCAAGTTCTAGACAGTGGGAACACTGAAGCTTTCTTT

clone_size: .
d_call: .
v_call: TRBV5-6
j_call: TRBJ1-2
cdr3_aa: CASSLTGTNYGYTF
cdr3_nt: TGTGCCAGCAGCTTGACGGGAACTAACTATGGCTACACCTTC

clone_size: .
d_call: .
v_call: TRBV18
j_call: TRBJ1-2
cdr3_aa: CASSPLLDDSSYGYTF
cdr3_nt: TGTGCCAGCTCACCGCTTTTGGACGACAGCTCCTATGGCTACACCTTC

clone_size: .
d_call: .
v_call: TRBV21-1
j_call: TRBJ1-2
cdr3_aa: CASSKGGGANGYTF
cdr3_nt: TGTGCCAGCAGCAAAGGGGGTGGGGCGAATGGCTACACCTTC

clone_size: .
d_call: .
v_call: TRBV3-1/TRBV3-2
j_call: TRBJ2-5
cdr3_aa: CASSQSRKGETQYF
cdr3_nt: TGTGCCAGCAGCCAATCAAGGAAGGGGGAGACCCAGTACTTC

clone_size: once
d_call: .
v_call: TRBV11-3
j_call: TRBJ2-1
cdr3_aa: CASSSPGLYNEQFF
cdr3_nt: TGTGCCAGCAGCTCGCCGGGACTCTACAATGAGCAGTTCTTC

clone_size: once
d_call: .
v_call: TRBV3-1/TRBV3-2
j_call: TRBJ2-7
cdr3_aa: CASSQVLSSYEQYF
cdr3_nt: TGTGCCAGCAGCCAGGTCCTTAGCTCCTACGAGCAGTACTTC

clone_size: few
d_call: .
v_call: TRBV18
j_call: TRBJ1-1
cdr3_aa: CASSPPSKRQIQAFF
cdr3_nt: TGTGCCAGCTCACCACCCAGTAAAAGACAAATTCAAGCTTTCTTT

clone_size: few
d_call: .
v_call: TRBV5-6
j_call: TRBJ2-7
cdr3_aa: CASSPGLIYEQYF
cdr3_nt: TGTGCCAGCAGCCCCGGACTTATCTACGAGCAGTACTTC

clone_size: .
d_call: .
v_call: TRBV27
j_call: TRBJ1-6
cdr3_aa: CASSLGHGRQRGEPLHF
cdr3_nt: TGTGCCAGCAGCTTGGGGCATGGCAGGCAGCGGGGTGAGCCCCTCCACTTT

clone_size: .
d_call: .
v_call: TRBV19
j_call: TRBJ1-5
cdr3_aa: CASSILTATGQPQHF
cdr3_nt: TGTGCCAGTAGTATATTGACAGCTACGGGTCAGCCCCAGCATTTT

clone_size: .
d_call: .
v_call: TRBV3-1/TRBV3-2
j_call: TRBJ2-1
cdr3_aa: CASRSTRETYNEQFF
cdr3_nt: TGTGCCAGCAGGTCGACTAGAGAAACCTACAATGAGCAGTTCTTC

clone_size: .
d_call: .
v_call: TRBV18
j_call: TRBJ2-7
cdr3_aa: CASSSADSTREQYF
cdr3_nt: TGTGCCAGCTCATCCGCCGATAGCACTCGCGAGCAGTACTTC

clone_size: .
d_call: TRBD2
v_call: TRBV29-1
j_call: TRBJ2-3
cdr3_aa: CSVELAGVGALDTQYF
cdr3_nt: TGCAGCGTTGAACTAGCGGGAGTGGGGGCTTTGGATACGCAGTATTTT

clone_size: .
d_call: .
v_call: TRBV19
j_call: TRBJ1-2
cdr3_aa: CASSTGLGSYGYTF
cdr3_nt: TGTGCCAGTAGTACTGGACTGGGATCCTATGGCTACACCTTC

clone_size: .
d_call: .
v_call: TRBV11-1
j_call: TRBJ1-1
cdr3_aa: CASSTYTDTEAFF
cdr3_nt: TGTGCCAGCAGCACCTATACGGACACTGAAGCTTTCTTT

clone_size: .
d_call: TRBD1
v_call: TRBV9
j_call: TRBJ1-2
cdr3_aa: CASSVASPRQGRGANYGYTF
cdr3_nt: TGTGCCAGCAGCGTAGCCTCCCCTAGACAGGGAAGGGGGGCAAACTATGGCTACACCTTC

clone_size: .
d_call: .
v_call: TRBV28
j_call: TRBJ2-1
cdr3_aa: CASKSTGTSSYNEQFF
cdr3_nt: TGTGCCAGCAAAAGCACAGGGACAAGCTCCTACAATGAGCAGTTCTTC

clone_size: once
d_call: TRBD1
v_call: TRBV24-1
j_call: TRBJ1-4
cdr3_aa: CATSSVEGTGGEKLFF
cdr3_nt: TGTGCCACCAGTTCAGTTGAAGGGACAGGAGGAGAAAAACTGTTTTTT

clone_size: .
d_call: TRBD1
v_call: TRBV6-6
j_call: TRBJ1-5
cdr3_aa: CASSYSSGQGNQPQHF
cdr3_nt: TGTGCCAGCAGTTACTCGTCCGGACAGGGCAATCAGCCCCAGCATTTT

clone_size: .
d_call: .
v_call: TRBV19
j_call: TRBJ1-5
cdr3_aa: CASSIDTGHQPQHF
cdr3_nt: TGTGCCAGTAGTATAGATACAGGGCATCAGCCCCAGCATTTT

clone_size: few
d_call: TRBD1
v_call: TRBV12-3/TRBV12-4
j_call: TRBJ1-2
cdr3_aa: CASSLGTGSGYTF
cdr3_nt: TGTGCCAGCAGTTTAGGGACAGGGTCTGGCTACACCTTC

clone_size: .
d_call: TRBD1
v_call: TRBV7-3
j_call: TRBJ2-5
cdr3_aa: CASSWTGGETQYF
cdr3_nt: TGTGCCAGCAGCTGGACAGGGGGGGAGACCCAGTACTTC

clone_size: .
d_call: .
v_call: TRBV18
j_call: TRBJ2-5
cdr3_aa: CASSPKTLQETQYF
cdr3_nt: TGTGCCAGCTCACCCAAGACACTTCAAGAGACCCAGTACTTC

clone_size: .
d_call: TRBD1
v_call: TRBV20-1
j_call: TRBJ1-5
cdr3_aa: CSASPQGAGDHSNQPQHF
cdr3_nt: TGCAGTGCTAGTCCTCAGGGGGCGGGGGATCATAGCAATCAGCCCCAGCATTTT

clone_size: few
d_call: .
v_call: TRBV6-5
j_call: TRBJ2-7
cdr3_aa: CASSYSPGEIPYEQYF
cdr3_nt: TGTGCCAGCAGTTACTCCCCCGGAGAGATCCCCTACGAGCAGTACTTC

clone_size: few
d_call: .
v_call: TRBV28
j_call: TRBJ1-2
cdr3_aa: CAIRSNPNYGYTF
cdr3_nt: TGTGCCATCCGGAGCAATCCTAACTATGGCTACACCTTC

clone_size: .
d_call: .
v_call: TRBV3-1/TRBV3-2
j_call: TRBJ2-1
cdr3_aa: CASSQFGSNEQFF
cdr3_nt: TGTGCCAGCAGCCAATTCGGGAGCAATGAGCAGTTCTTC